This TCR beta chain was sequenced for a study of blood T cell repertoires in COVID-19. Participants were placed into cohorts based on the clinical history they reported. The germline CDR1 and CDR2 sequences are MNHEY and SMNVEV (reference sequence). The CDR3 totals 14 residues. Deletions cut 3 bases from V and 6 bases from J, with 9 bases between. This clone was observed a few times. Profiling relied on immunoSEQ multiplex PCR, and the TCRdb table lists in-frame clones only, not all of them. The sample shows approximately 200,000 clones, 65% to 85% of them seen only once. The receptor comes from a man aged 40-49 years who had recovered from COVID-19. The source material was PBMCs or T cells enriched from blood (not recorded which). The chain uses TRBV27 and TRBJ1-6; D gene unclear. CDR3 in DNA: TGTGCCAGCAGTTTTCTAGAGACTAATTCACCCCTCCACTTT. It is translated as CASSFLETNSPLHF.